A single sample is the source of the 12 T cell receptor beta chains below, sequenced in a study of blood T cell repertoires in COVID-19. Assay used: immunoSEQ multiplex PCR; TCRdb lists only in-frame clones, some missing. The sample holds 95,000 to 120,000 clones, approximately 81% seen once. The sample comprised peripheral blood. Every receptor here comes from a man aged 40-49 years with acute or convalescent COVID-19.

This chain connects TRBV5-4 to TRBJ2-7, with TRBD2 as a possible D gene (5 bases). Germline CDR1 is SGHNT and CDR2 is YYREEE (reference sequence). This CDR3 spans 16 amino acids. Trimming shortened V by 4 bases and J by 4 bases, and 21 bases separated the two germline ends. CDR3 sequence reads: CASSDPDGVPGYEQYF. The CDR3 DNA reads as TGTGCCAGCAGCGACCCAGACGGGGTCCCCGGGTACGAGCAGTACTTC.

This clone was detected only once. CDR3 residues: CASSQESRGGGPAYEQYF. In DNA, the CDR3 is TGCGCCAGCAGCCAAGAGTCCCGGGGAGGGGGGCCGGCCTACGAGCAGTACTTC. This chain links TRBV4-3 with TRBJ2-7; D may be TRBD2 (7 bases). The CDR3 runs to 18 residues. Germline V CDR1 and CDR2: LGHNA, YSLEER. Trimming left V 0 bases short and J 2 bases short, with 20 bases between.

The rearrangement uses TRBV7-2 and TRBJ1-5, with D unresolved. The CDR3 has 17 residues. V was clipped by 1 base and J by 5 bases, with 18 bases between them. Germline V CDR1 and CDR2: SGHTA, FQGNSA. The CDR3 nucleotides are TGTGCCAGCAGCTTAGATCCGCTTGTGGGCACCTATCAGCCCCAGCATTTT. This codes for CASSLDPLVGTYQPQHF.

This clone was found a few times. The chain links TRBV12-3 or TRBV12-4 to TRBJ2-7, with unresolved D. V gave up 2 bases and J gave up 5 bases, with 10 bases separating them. CDR3 length: 13 amino acids. As DNA, the CDR3 is TGTGCCAGCAGTTTACTCAGGTTCGACGAGCAGTACTTC. It translates to CASSLLRFDEQYF.

The rearrangement uses TRBV7-2 and TRBJ2-1; 7 bases agree with TRBD1. This CDR3 is built from 13 residues. Per germline, CDR1 SGHTA and CDR2 FQGNSA. Trimming removed 3 bases from V and 7 bases from J; junction bases left unmatched: 3. The DNA of the CDR3 is TGTGCCAGCAGCTTGGGACAGAAAAATGAGCAGTTCTTC. It yields the protein CASSLGQKNEQFF.

The J gene is TRBJ1-1, the V gene TRBV2; D ambiguous. Germline values: CDR1 SNHLY, CDR2 FYNNEI. V dropped 4 bases and J dropped 4 bases, with 13 bases sitting between them. CDR3 length: 14 amino acids. In DNA form, the CDR3 reads TGTGCCAGCAGTGTGGAGGGAGTGAGCACTGAAGCTTTCTTT. Translated, it gives CASSVEGVSTEAFF.

The V gene is TRBV5-4, the J gene TRBJ2-3; 11 nucleotides line up with TRBD2. Germline CDR1 and CDR2: SGHNT and YYREEE (reference sequence). This CDR3 contains 15 residues. After removal of 2 bases from V and 4 bases from J, the junction contained 3 bases not matched to a gene. The CDR3: CASSLPTSGADTQYF. In DNA, the CDR3 is TGTGCCAGCAGCTTACCGACTAGCGGGGCAGATACGCAGTATTTT.

The chain uses TRBV5-1 and TRBJ2-7, with TRBD1 identical over 7 bases. The V and J ends lost 4 bases and 0 bases, in that order; junction bases with no gene match: 4. The CDR3 length is 14 residues. Germline CDR1 reads SGHRS; CDR2 reads YFSETQ. CDR3 sequence: CASSATGNSYEQYF. The CDR3 DNA is TGCGCCAGCAGCGCGACAGGGAACTCCTACGAGCAGTACTTC.

The DNA for the CDR3 is TGTGCCAGCAGTGTAGGGGGCGCCGGGGAGCTGTTTTTT. It encodes CASSVGGAGELFF. The rearrangement links TRBV12-3 or TRBV12-4 to TRBJ2-2; 7 bases map to TRBD1. The CDR3 covers 13 residues. V shed 5 bases, J shed 6 bases, and the junction held 3 bases outside the gene matches.

The V and J genes are TRBV9 and TRBJ1-5, with D hard to call. The CDR3 has 15 amino acids. V was clipped by 0 bases and J by 5 bases, with 12 bases between them. CDR1 and CDR2 (germline): SGDLS, YYNGEE. The CDR3 bases are TGTGCCAGCAGCGTAGGGGGAGGGCTGGATCAGCCCCAGCATTTT. The encoded protein is CASSVGGGLDQPQHF.

This chain links TRBV5-1 with TRBJ1-5, with TRBD1 matching over 11 bases. CDR1 and CDR2 from the germline V gene are SGHRS and YFSETQ. The CDR3 covers 16 residues. J gave up 8 bases and V 4 bases, and 11 bases lay outside the gene matches. CDR3 amino acids: CASSPRGQGAGEPQHF. CDR3 in DNA: TGCGCCAGCAGCCCCCGAGGACAGGGGGCTGGTGAGCCCCAGCATTTT.

The V call is TRBV27, the J call TRBJ2-3, with 8 bases lining up with TRBD2. J was trimmed by 3 bases and V by 4 bases; bases with no gene match: 6. This CDR3 has 15 residues. The germline CDR1 and CDR2 sequences are MNHEY and SMNVEV (reference sequence). For the CDR3, the DNA is TGTGCCAGCAGTTCCCTCGGGGGGGGGACAGATACGCAGTATTTT. Protein product: CASSSLGGGTDTQYF.